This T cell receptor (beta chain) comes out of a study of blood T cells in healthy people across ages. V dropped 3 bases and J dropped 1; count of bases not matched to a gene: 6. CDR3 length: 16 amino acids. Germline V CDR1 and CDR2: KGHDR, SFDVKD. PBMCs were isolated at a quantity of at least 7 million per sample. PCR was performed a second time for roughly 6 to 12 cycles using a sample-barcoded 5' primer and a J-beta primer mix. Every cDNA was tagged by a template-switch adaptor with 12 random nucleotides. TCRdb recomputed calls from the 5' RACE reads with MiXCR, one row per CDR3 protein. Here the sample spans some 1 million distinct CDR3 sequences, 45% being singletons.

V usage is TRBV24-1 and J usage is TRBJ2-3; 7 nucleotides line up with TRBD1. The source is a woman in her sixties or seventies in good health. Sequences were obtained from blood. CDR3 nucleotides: TGTGCCACCAGTGATGCCCGGGACAGACGCACAGATACGCAGTATTTT. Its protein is CATSDARDRRTDTQYF.